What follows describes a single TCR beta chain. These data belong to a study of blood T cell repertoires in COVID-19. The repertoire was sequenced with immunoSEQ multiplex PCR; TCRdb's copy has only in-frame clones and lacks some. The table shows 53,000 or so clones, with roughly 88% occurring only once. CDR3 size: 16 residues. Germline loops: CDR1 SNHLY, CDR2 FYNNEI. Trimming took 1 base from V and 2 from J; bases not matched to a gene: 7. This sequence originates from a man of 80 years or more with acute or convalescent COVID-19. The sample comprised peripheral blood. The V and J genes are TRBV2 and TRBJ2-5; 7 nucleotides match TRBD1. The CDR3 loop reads CASSEVQGDGQETQYF. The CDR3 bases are TGTGCCAGCAGTGAAGTCCAGGGGGATGGGCAAGAGACCCAGTACTTC.